Detailed here is one T cell receptor beta chain. This receptor's antigen is unknown. No base quality values were provided; no much bigger clone lies one nucleotide off. The source of the sample is a study of blood T cell repertoires in COVID-19 (TCRdb year 2020). Background for the entire study: Samples from collaborators originated in the United States, Italy and Spain and spanned both the acute and convalescent phases of COVID-19. The material from the prospective study consisted of cDNA or gDNA derived from T cells, B-cell-depleted T cells, or PBMCs. The dataset comprised deeply sampled blood TCRbeta repertoires from subjects exposed to, actively infected with, or recovered from COVID-19. The repertoires were released in a freely available public database meant as a resource for research on the immune response to SARS-CoV-2. Samples came from the ongoing ImmuneRACE study (first 160 participants) plus 1,254 subjects from 6 global collaborators. Nearly every sample came with metadata listing a de-identified subject ID, COVID-19 status, age in years and sex. HLA class I and class II types, where available, came from metadata supplied by the sample provider rather than from assay-based typing.

Participants in the prospective study were enrolled through a virtual design, were aged about 18 to 89 years, and lived in fewer than 30 United States geographic areas. In the prospective study, cohorts were assigned on the basis of participant-reported clinical history obtained from a screening survey and a study questionnaire. For ImmuneRACE Cohort 3, a participant was defined as recovered based on two consecutive negative NP/OP PCR tests, clearance by a healthcare professional, or resolution of symptoms. In the prospective study, whole blood, serum and a nasopharyngeal or oropharyngeal swab were collected from each participant by mobile phlebotomists. Prospective study participants could optionally give additional blood draws and questionnaires over an approximately 2-month period. Blood samples from the prospective study were shipped frozen or at room temperature prior to DNA extraction. Study-wide findings and limitations: The quantity of clinical and demographic metadata differed by source and by participant and was supplied without curation.

TCRbeta CDR3 regions were amplified from genomic DNA by means of the immunoSEQ Assay, a bias-controlled multiplex PCR. In the original analysis: The number of nucleated cells in each sample was estimated by amplification of reference gene primers within the assay. Sequence reads were collapsed and filtered to measure the absolute abundance of every unique TCRbeta CDR3 rearrangement. For each sample, productive Simpson clonality was calculated by taking the square root of Simpson's diversity index across productive rearrangements. As stored in TCRdb, this immuneACCESS dataset retains in-frame rearrangements with V and J assigned. A fraction of the clones does not appear; measured against another copy, unresolved V genes explain less than half of the discrepancy, and the remainder lacks a known reason. V, J and clone size reflect that table, while D and trimming were determined from the DNA. The sample profile shows hundreds of thousands of clones; roughly 89% of them were found once. The top ten clonotypes cover around 9.3% of the sample.

The CDR3 measures 16 amino acids from cysteine to phenylalanine. The entry retains the CDR3 DNA only, 48 bases that are in frame from base 1. After removal of 3 bases from V and 4 bases from J, the junction retains 9 bases not matched to a gene. The germline V gene provides CDR1 SGHDT and CDR2 YYEEEE. The origin of this receptor is a woman aged 45 to 65 who had recovered from COVID-19. The specimen was PBMCs or T cells enriched from blood (not recorded which). The chain couples TRBV5-6 to TRBJ2-3, with 9 central nucleotides matching TRBD1. The DNA reads as follows: TGTGCCAGCAGCTCGCGGACAGGGGTTGGTTCAGATACGCAGTATTTT. This yields the protein CASSSRTGVGSDTQYF. The full variable domain, completed from the reference TRBV5-6 and TRBJ2-3 proteins outside the CDR3, reads DAGVTQSPTHLIKTRGQQVTLRCSPKSGHDTVSWYQQALGQGPQFIFQYYEEEERQRGNFPDRFSGHQFPNYSSELNVNALLLGDSALYLCASSSRTGVGSDTQYFGPGTRLTVL.